The clone carrying this T cell receptor beta chain was recorded a few times. Its antigen is not identified. RNA transcripts served as the template for amplifying TCR beta CDR3 regions. With the HTBI primer set, the TCR CDR3 went through a first round of RT-PCR. TCRdb re-called the multiplex PCR reads with MiXCR, one entry per CDR3 protein. The table records about 840,000 distinct CDR3 sequences, about 38% of them present only once. Germline CDR1 MGHRA, CDR2 YSYEKL. The CDR3 consists of 14 residues. Trimming shortened V by 2 bases and J by 5 bases, and 13 bases separated the two germline ends. The data stem from a study of T cells in Graves' hyperthyroidism and ophthalmopathy. Study results and limitations: Stable hyperthyroidism and ophthalmopathy were separated using 13 V-J signatures.

Uncontrolled infection, other autoimmune disease, pregnancy or lactation barred patients from enrollment. This TCR was sampled from a man between 18 and 35 years old with Graves' hyperthyroidism. The sequenced sample consisted of blood. The rearrangement links TRBV4-1 to TRBJ2-7, with D perhaps TRBD1 (6 bases). The CDR3 sequence: CASSQPGEINEQYF. The CDR3 DNA reads TGCGCCAGCAGCCAACCAGGGGAGATAAACGAGCAGTACTTC.